This T cell receptor (beta chain) stems from a study of CD8 T cells in ankylosing spondylitis. Study results and caveats: Fewer than 10 highly homologous variants formed a TCR beta motif that appeared characteristic of ankylosing spondylitis blood.

On this clonotype itself: Its antigen is not known.

A single record per CDR3 protein comes from TCRdb applying MiXCR to the 5' RACE reads. The sample consists of about 480,000 distinct CDR3 sequences, about a sixth of them appearing once. There are 16 residues in the CDR3. Germline loops: CDR1 MNHEY, CDR2 SVGAGI. With 0 bases removed from V and 4 bases from J, the gap between germline ends came to 14 bases. The chain employs TRBV6-5 and TRBJ2-3; no reliable D call. The TCR sequence derives from a male donor with ankylosing spondylitis. Sequencing was performed on blood, either unsorted or a sorted T cell fraction (not recorded which). CDR3 sequence reads: CASSYSKGPEPDTQYF. DNA for the CDR3: TGTGCCAGCAGTTACTCGAAGGGTCCTGAGCCAGATACGCAGTATTTT.